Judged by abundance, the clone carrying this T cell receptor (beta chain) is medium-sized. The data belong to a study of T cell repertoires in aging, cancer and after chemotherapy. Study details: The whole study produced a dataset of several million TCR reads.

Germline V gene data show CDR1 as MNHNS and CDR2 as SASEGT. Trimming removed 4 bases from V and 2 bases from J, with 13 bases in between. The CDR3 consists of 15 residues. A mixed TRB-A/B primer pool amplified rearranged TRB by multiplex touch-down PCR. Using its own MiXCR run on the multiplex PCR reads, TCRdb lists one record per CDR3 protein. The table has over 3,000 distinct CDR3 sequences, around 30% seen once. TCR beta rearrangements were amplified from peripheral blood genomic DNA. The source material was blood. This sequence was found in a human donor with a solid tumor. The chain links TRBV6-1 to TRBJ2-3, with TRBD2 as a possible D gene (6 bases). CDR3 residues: CASSGFSGFTDTQYF. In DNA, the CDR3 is TGTGCCAGCAGTGGCTTTAGCGGATTCACAGATACGCAGTATTTT.